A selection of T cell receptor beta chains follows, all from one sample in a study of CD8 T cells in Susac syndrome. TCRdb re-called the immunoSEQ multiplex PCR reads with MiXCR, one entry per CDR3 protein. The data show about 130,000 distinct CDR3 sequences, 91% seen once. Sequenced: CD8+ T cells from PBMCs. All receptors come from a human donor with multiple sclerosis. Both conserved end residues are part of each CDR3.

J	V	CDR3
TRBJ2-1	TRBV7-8	CASSLDGLLNEQFF
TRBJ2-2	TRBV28	CASSPRALNTGELFF
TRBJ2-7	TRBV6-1	CASRNSLAGVREQYF
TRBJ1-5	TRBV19	CASSEAAGSNQPQHF
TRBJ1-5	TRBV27	CASSLFGVSNQPQHF
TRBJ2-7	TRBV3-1	CASSQGGGYEQYF
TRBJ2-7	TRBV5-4	CASSQTPSSYEQYF
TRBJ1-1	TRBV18	CASSLVGPMNTEAFF
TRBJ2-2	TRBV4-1	CASSQAPASGSGELFF
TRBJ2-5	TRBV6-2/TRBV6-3	CASSSLSGTGVEETQYF
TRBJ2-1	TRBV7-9	CASSSTSQGDNEQFF
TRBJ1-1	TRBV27	CASSLLGGRTEAFF
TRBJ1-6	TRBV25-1	CASSDEGSYNSPLHF
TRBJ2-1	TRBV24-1	CATSEPYNEQFF
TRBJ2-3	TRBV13	CASILAGQFNTQYF